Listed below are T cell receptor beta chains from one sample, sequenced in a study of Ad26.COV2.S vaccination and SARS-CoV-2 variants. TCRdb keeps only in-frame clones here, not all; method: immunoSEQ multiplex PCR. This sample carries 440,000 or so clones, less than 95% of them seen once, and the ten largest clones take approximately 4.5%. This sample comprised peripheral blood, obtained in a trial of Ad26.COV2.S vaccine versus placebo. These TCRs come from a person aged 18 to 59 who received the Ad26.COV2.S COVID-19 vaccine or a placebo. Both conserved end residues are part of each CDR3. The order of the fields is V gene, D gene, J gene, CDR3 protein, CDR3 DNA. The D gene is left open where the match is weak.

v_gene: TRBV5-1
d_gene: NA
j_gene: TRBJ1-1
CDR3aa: CASSPEGNTEAFF
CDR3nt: TGCGCCAGCAGCCCCGAAGGAAACACTGAAGCTTTCTTT

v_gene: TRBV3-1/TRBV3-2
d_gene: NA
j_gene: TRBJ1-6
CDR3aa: CASSPGQSNSPLHF
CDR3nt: TGTGCCAGCAGCCCCGGACAGAGTAATTCACCCCTCCACTTT

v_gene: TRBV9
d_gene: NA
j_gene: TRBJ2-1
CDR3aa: CASSVATAGVNEQFF
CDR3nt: TGTGCCAGCAGCGTAGCTACAGCTGGTGTGAATGAGCAGTTCTTC

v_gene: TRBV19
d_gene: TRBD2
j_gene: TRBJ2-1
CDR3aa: CATQWAGGLNEQFF
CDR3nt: TGTGCCACTCAGTGGGCGGGAGGGCTCAATGAGCAGTTCTTC

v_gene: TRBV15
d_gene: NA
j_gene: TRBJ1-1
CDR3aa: CATSSGGLNTEAFF
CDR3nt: TGTGCCACCAGCAGCGGAGGGTTGAACACTGAAGCTTTCTTT

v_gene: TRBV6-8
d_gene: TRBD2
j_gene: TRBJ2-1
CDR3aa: CASSYGAGLAVGTAYHEQFF
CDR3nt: TGTGCCAGCAGTTACGGTGCGGGACTAGCAGTCGGAACTGCGTATCATGAGCAGTTCTTC

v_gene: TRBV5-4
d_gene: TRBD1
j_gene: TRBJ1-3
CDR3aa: CASSSVDRGRQGNTIYF
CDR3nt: TGTGCCAGCAGCTCGGTGGACAGGGGGCGACAAGGAAACACCATATATTTT

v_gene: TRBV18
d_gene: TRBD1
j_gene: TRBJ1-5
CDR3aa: CASSWDSEAPQHF
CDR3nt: TGTGCCAGCTCCTGGGACAGCGAGGCACCCCAGCATTTT

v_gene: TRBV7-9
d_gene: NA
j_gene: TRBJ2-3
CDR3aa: CASSFAGLDTQYF
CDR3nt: TGTGCCAGCAGCTTCGCAGGGCTCGATACGCAGTATTTT

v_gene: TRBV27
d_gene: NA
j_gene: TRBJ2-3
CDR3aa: CASSRVAERTDTQYF
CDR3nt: TGTGCCAGCAGTAGGGTAGCGGAGCGCACAGATACGCAGTATTTT

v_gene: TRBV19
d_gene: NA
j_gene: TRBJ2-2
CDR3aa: CASRRPGVGNTGELFF
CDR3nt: TGTGCCAGTAGGCGGCCGGGGGTGGGAAACACCGGGGAGCTGTTTTTT